The text below deals with one T cell receptor beta chain. This clone's antigen is unknown. Per-base qualities were not stored, and no clone one base away is much larger. The time point tag for this specimen amounts to: baseline before first vaccination. The vaccinee samples were drawn from two UK trials, COV001 and COV002, one of which was a single-blind randomized controlled phase 2/3 trial testing AZD1222 (ChAdOx1 nCoV-19) in healthy adults. For TCRbeta chain sequencing, PBMC samples were collected from trial participants at day 0 and at day 28 after the second dose. The CDR3 regions of human TCRbeta chains were subjected to immunosequencing. Per the original workflow: Repertoire TCRs were checked for matches against a reference library of SARS-CoV-2-specific TCRs that had been generated using the MIRA antigen-specificity platform. Breadth was defined as the fraction of unique TCRs that were SARS-CoV-2-associated. Depth was defined as the fraction of total T cells that were SARS-CoV-2-associated. Using the MIRA data, every spike-specific TCR was mapped to the spike region that the TCR reacted to and assigned to either a CD4 or a CD8 class. Log10-transformed breadth and depth values were compared by one-way ANOVA with Sidak's multiple comparisons tests. This immuneACCESS table, as held by TCRdb, lists in-frame sequences with V and J called but not all clones. Of the missing ones, under half trace to an unresolved V gene in checked studies; the others have no known cause. The DNA was the basis for D and trimming; V, J and clone size are from that table. This sample gives about 140,000 clones in total; roughly 89% of them show up just once. Clones ranked in the top ten supply roughly 5% of the sample.

The sample is drawn from a study of T cell responses to AZD1222 COVID-19 vaccine (dated by TCRdb to the early 2020s). A note on the overall study: AZD1222 recipients with second doses at about 4 weeks or about 12 weeks were pooled, because spike-specific TCR depth and breadth did not differ between schedules. TCR sequencing covered more than 230 trial participants: 200 to 220 given two doses of AZD1222 and 26 given two doses of MenACWY control vaccine. Trial participants were enrolled by age into 18-55, 56-69 and 70-plus year subgroups, with about 150, 27 and 61 TCR-sequenced participants respectively. The paper's findings and limits, for the study overall: Conclusions about previously exposed vaccinees are limited because only six or seven AZD1222 recipients were SARS-CoV-2 seropositive at baseline. Because no day 14 peak-response samples were available, the repertoires could be characterized only after the peak T cell response. Spike-specific TCR breadth and depth rose significantly after two AZD1222 doses compared with day 0 and with MenACWY recipients. In the small 56-69-year group, the increase in depth fell short of significance, most likely because of low power. The whole spike protein was spanned by vaccine-associated CD4 TCRs, and dominant responses were seen in regions 160-218 and 743-854. Reportedly, close to half of the unique spike-specific TCRs recognized epitopes lying outside the regions that are mutated in the B.1.351 and B.1.1.7 variants. Participants were mostly white British, with more females than males. The authors suggested clonal diversity may have been underestimated.

The receptor's source is an adult in good health. Sequenced material: peripheral blood, taken on day 0 of AZD1222 vaccination.

In nucleotide form, the sequence is TGTGCCAGCAGCCCCGAAGGTAGCGGGGGCGACTACAATGAGCAGTTCTTC. It translates as CASSPEGSGGDYNEQFF. In this chain, TRBV4-2 is recombined with TRBJ2-1, with TRBD2 matching 9 junction bases. V is trimmed back by 4 bases and J by 3 bases, and the junction contains 10 bases that no gene match accounts for. The CDR3 goes from the cysteine to the phenylalanine over 17 residues. CDR3 DNA is the only sequence kept; it has 51 bases, read in frame from the first base. CDR1 and CDR2, per the germline V gene, are LGHNA and YNFKEQ.